Given below is one T cell receptor beta chain in context. Indicated time point: baseline pretreatment blood. Stated treatment: 15 Gy SBRT to primary tumor, nephrectomy 4 weeks later. Serial blood draws occurred at baseline and 2 and 4 weeks post-SBRT. The data originate from a study of radiation and T cells in renal cell carcinoma. The germline gives CDR1 SGDLS, CDR2 YYNGEE. The V end was cut by 7 bases, the J end by 5 bases, with 19 bases between. CDR3 length: 14 amino acids. Profiled with immunoSEQ multiplex PCR; TCRdb holds only in-frame clones, not every one. The sample includes approximately 51,000 clones, roughly 83% of them seen just once.

The specimen comprised blood, sampled from a patient whose treatment included radiotherapy and nephrectomy. The chain couples TRBV9 to TRBJ2-7; D unclear. The sequence was obtained from a woman aged 70-85 years with renal cell carcinoma. The CDR3 reads CASSKAPLGHEQYF. For the CDR3, the DNA is TGTGCCAGCTCAAAGGCTCCTCTGGGCCACGAGCAGTACTTC.